Included here is one T cell receptor beta chain sequence, with context. The antigen is not known. This record belongs to a study of regulatory and conventional T cells in RAG deficiency. V lost 2 bases and J 1 base, leaving 11 bases between the germline ends. Germline assignment: CDR1 SEHNR and CDR2 FQNEAQ (reference sequence). The CDR3 runs 16 residues. Regulatory T cells were sorted from blood as CD4+ CD25-high CD127-low cells. TCRdb's table, derived via immunoSEQ multiplex PCR, lists solely in-frame clones and lacks some. The sample lists more than 2,500 clones, 94% occurring once. General study results and limits: Control T-cell subsets had markedly higher Shannon entropy and lower Simpson indices than RAG-deficient patients. In Omenn syndrome, Treg and Tconv repertoires overlapped >80%.

The same sample was also studied in work on regulatory T cells. From that report: The primer mix had 52 TRBV and 13 TRBJ primers. In patients, unique TRB V-J pairs were restricted and V/J usage skewed, especially in Tregs.

This clonotype was obtained from a human donor in good health. Sequenced: CD4+ Tregs sorted from blood. This rearrangement joins TRBV7-9 to TRBJ2-2, with D uncertain. CDR3 residues: CASSLTSWMNTGELFF. CDR3 sequence (DNA): TGTGCCAGCAGCTTAACCTCTTGGATGAACACCGGGGAGCTGTTTTTT.